These T cell receptor beta chains were read from a single sample in a study of shared clonotypes between healthy human individuals. Profiling relied on immunoSEQ multiplex PCR, and the TCRdb table lists in-frame clones only, not all of them. The data show about 1 million clones, more than 60% seen once. The sequenced sample was memory CD4+ T cells sorted from blood. Every receptor here comes from a man younger than 35 in good health. Each CDR3 is given with its conserved first and last residue. D genes are given only for firm matches. Size is omitted from some rows. Given values are once, few, many or a class for expanded clones.

CDR3 protein,CDR3 DNA,V gene,clone size,J gene,D gene
CASGLAIAAASSYNEQFF,TGTGCTAGTGGTTTGGCTATAGCGGCAGCCAGCTCCTACAATGAGCAGTTCTTC,TRBV12-5,.,TRBJ2-1,.
CASSLSEGQPQHF,TGTGCCAGCAGCTTGTCAGAGGGTCAGCCCCAGCATTTT,TRBV5-8,.,TRBJ1-5,.
CASSLGGGTYEQYF,TGTGCCAGCAGCTTAGGCGGGGGAACCTACGAGCAGTACTTC,TRBV11-3,.,TRBJ2-7,TRBD2
CASSTVGQETQYF,TGTGCCAGTAGTACCGTAGGCCAAGAGACCCAGTACTTC,TRBV19,.,TRBJ2-5,.
CASSYNLGREQYF,TGTGCCAGCAGTTACAACCTCGGGCGCGAGCAGTACTTC,TRBV6-5,.,TRBJ2-7,.
CASSPLGGRASADTQYF,TGTGCCAGCTCACCATTGGGCGGCAGGGCGTCAGCAGATACGCAGTATTTT,TRBV18,.,TRBJ2-3,.
CASSIGQGGSGANVLTF,TGTGCCAGCAGCATTGGACAGGGTGGCTCTGGGGCCAACGTCCTGACTTTC,TRBV7-9,once,TRBJ2-6,TRBD1
CSVAGTAQETQYF,TGCAGCGTGGCTGGGACAGCCCAAGAGACCCAGTACTTC,TRBV29-1,.,TRBJ2-5,TRBD1
CASRGTGNNQPQHF,TGTGCCAGCAGGGGGACAGGGAACAATCAGCCCCAGCATTTT,TRBV2,.,TRBJ1-5,TRBD1
CASSYRVEQYF,TGTGCCAGCAGTTACCGGGTCGAGCAGTACTTC,TRBV6-1,.,TRBJ2-7,.
CASSLYRGGMNTEAFF,TGTGCCAGCAGCTTATACCGAGGGGGGATGAACACTGAAGCTTTCTTT,TRBV7-2,many,TRBJ1-1,.
CASSLRQGKNYGYTF,TGTGCTAGCAGCCTACGACAGGGGAAGAACTATGGCTACACCTTC,TRBV7-7,.,TRBJ1-2,TRBD1
CASSLNRPGVFWSEAFF,TGTGCCAGCAGCTTAAATAGGCCAGGGGTGTTTTGGTCTGAAGCTTTCTTT,TRBV11-2,.,TRBJ1-1,.
CASSLDLAGGANVLTF,TGTGCCAGCAGCTTAGATTTGGCCGGCGGGGCCAACGTCCTGACTTTC,TRBV11-2,.,TRBJ2-6,.
CASSFQGPGNQPQHF,TGTGCCAGCAGCTTCCAGGGGCCAGGCAATCAGCCCCAGCATTTT,TRBV5-6,.,TRBJ1-5,.
CASSSRSDRQETQYF,TGTGCCAGTAGTTCGAGATCTGACAGACAAGAGACCCAGTACTTC,TRBV19,.,TRBJ2-5,.
CASSPGVGTDTQYF,TGTGCCAGCTCCCCCGGGGTGGGCACAGATACGCAGTATTTT,TRBV18,.,TRBJ2-3,.
CASSRRDHDDNEQFF,TGTGCCAGCAGCCGCCGGGACCACGACGACAATGAGCAGTTCTTC,TRBV5-4,.,TRBJ2-1,.
CASSSRGQDYGYTF,TGCGCCAGCAGCTCACGGGGTCAGGACTATGGCTACACCTTC,TRBV5-1,few,TRBJ1-2,.
CASSSLAGGPGTGELFF,TGCGCCAGCAGCTCGCTAGCGGGAGGGCCAGGCACCGGGGAGCTGTTTTTT,TRBV5-1,.,TRBJ2-2,TRBD2
CASSASPWGLSTDTQYF,TGTGCCAGCAGCGCATCCCCCTGGGGATTGAGCACAGATACGCAGTATTTT,TRBV9,.,TRBJ2-3,.
CASLGAGKTNEQFF,TGTGCCAGCTTAGGAGCGGGTAAGACCAATGAGCAGTTCTTC,TRBV18,.,TRBJ2-1,.
CASRTGTGRRTGELFF,TGTGCCAGTAGGACCGGGACAGGGAGGAGGACCGGGGAGCTGTTTTTT,TRBV19,few,TRBJ2-2,TRBD1
CASREYGSSGNTIYF,TGTGCCAGCAGGGAGTATGGCAGCTCTGGAAACACCATATATTTT,TRBV27,.,TRBJ1-3,.
CASRPSGTSSRNRVKLFF,TGTGCCAGCAGACCTTCCGGGACCTCCTCTCGAAATCGGGTAAAACTGTTTTTT,TRBV28,.,TRBJ1-4,.
CASSLDGGLAGARRADTQYF,TGTGCCAGCAGCTTAGATGGTGGGCTAGCGGGAGCGCGAAGGGCAGATACGCAGTATTTT,TRBV11-2,.,TRBJ2-3,TRBD2
CAISAGTGNVLTF,TGTGCCATCAGCGCCGGGACAGGGAACGTCCTGACTTTC,TRBV10-3,.,TRBJ2-6,TRBD1
CASSVLGGGTEAFF,TGTGCCAGCAGCGTACTGGGGGGCGGCACTGAAGCTTTCTTT,TRBV9,.,TRBJ1-1,.
CATSRDGSNYGETQYF,TGTGCCACCAGCAGAGACGGTAGCAATTACGGGGAGACCCAGTACTTC,TRBV15,.,TRBJ2-5,.
CASRAPSDEQYF,TGTGCCAGCCGCGCCCCGTCTGACGAGCAGTACTTC,TRBV6-5,.,TRBJ2-7,.
CASSQVGTVNEKLFF,TGCGCCAGCAGCCAAGTCGGGACAGTTAATGAAAAACTGTTTTTT,TRBV4-1,.,TRBJ1-4,TRBD1
CGSGNYNEQFF,TGTGGTAGCGGGAATTACAATGAGCAGTTCTTC,TRBV14,few,TRBJ2-1,TRBD2
CASSLTSGKYEQYF,TGTGCCAGCAGCTTGACTAGCGGAAAATACGAGCAGTACTTC,TRBV11-2,few,TRBJ2-7,TRBD2
CASSPETGYEQYF,TGTGCCAGCTCACCGGAGACTGGTTACGAGCAGTACTTC,TRBV18,few,TRBJ2-7,.
CASSLEGIGGSQAFF,TGTGCCAGCAGCTTAGAGGGTATTGGGGGCAGCCAAGCTTTCTTT,TRBV7-9,.,TRBJ1-1,.
CASGDLATNEKLFF,TGTGCCAGCGGGGACCTGGCAACTAATGAAAAACTGTTTTTT,TRBV6-5,.,TRBJ1-4,.
CASSGGGFGAQHF,TGTGCCAGCAGCGGGGGCGGGTTTGGGGCCCAGCATTTT,TRBV7-2,few,TRBJ1-5,.
CASSRTGDGNQPQHF,TGTGCCAGCAGCCGGACAGGAGATGGCAATCAGCCCCAGCATTTT,TRBV5-5,.,TRBJ1-5,TRBD1
CASSSQGPAFF,TGTGCCAGCAGTTCACAGGGGCCTGCTTTCTTT,TRBV6-5,.,TRBJ1-1,TRBD1
CASSFESYSNQPQHF,TGTGCCAGTAGTTTTGAATCCTATAGCAATCAGCCCCAGCATTTT,TRBV19,.,TRBJ1-5,.
CASSVSSGNQPQHF,TGTGCCAGCTCAGTTAGCAGTGGCAATCAGCCCCAGCATTTT,TRBV18,.,TRBJ1-5,.
CASSPNNQETQYF,TGTGCCAGCTCACCCAACAACCAAGAGACCCAGTACTTC,TRBV18,.,TRBJ2-5,.
CASSVVAGLGGELFF,TGTGCCAGCAGCGTAGTGGCAGGGCTCGGCGGGGAGCTGTTTTTT,TRBV9,.,TRBJ2-2,.
CASSSMGAGVYEQYF,TGCGCCAGCAGCTCTATGGGAGCGGGGGTTTACGAGCAGTACTTC,TRBV5-1,.,TRBJ2-7,TRBD2
CAIDKGQGDGYTF,TGTGCCATCGATAAAGGACAGGGGGATGGCTACACCTTC,TRBV10-3,.,TRBJ1-2,TRBD1